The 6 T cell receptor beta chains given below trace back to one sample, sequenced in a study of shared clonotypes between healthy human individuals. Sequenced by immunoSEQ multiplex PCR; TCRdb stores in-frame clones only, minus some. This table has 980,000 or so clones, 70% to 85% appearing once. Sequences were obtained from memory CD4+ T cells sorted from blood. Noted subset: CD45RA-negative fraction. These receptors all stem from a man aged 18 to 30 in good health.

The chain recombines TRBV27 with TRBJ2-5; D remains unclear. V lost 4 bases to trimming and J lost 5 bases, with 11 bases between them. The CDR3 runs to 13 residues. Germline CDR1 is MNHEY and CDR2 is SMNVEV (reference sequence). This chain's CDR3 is CASSYTPVETQYF. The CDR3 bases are TGTGCCAGCAGTTACACACCGGTGGAGACCCAGTACTTC.

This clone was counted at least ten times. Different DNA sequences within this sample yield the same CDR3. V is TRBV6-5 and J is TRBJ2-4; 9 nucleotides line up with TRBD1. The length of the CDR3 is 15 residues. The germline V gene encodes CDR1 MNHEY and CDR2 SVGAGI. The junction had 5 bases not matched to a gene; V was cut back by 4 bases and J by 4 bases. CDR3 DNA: TGTGCCAGCAGTTCCCCCGGACAGGGGAAAAACATTCAGTACTTC. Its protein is CASSSPGQGKNIQYF.

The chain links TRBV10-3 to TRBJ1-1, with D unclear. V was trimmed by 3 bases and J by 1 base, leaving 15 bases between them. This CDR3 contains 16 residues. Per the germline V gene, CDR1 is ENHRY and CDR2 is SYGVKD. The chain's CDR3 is CAISDRPLAGNTEAFF. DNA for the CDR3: TGTGCCATCAGTGATCGCCCGTTAGCGGGGAACACTGAAGCTTTCTTT.

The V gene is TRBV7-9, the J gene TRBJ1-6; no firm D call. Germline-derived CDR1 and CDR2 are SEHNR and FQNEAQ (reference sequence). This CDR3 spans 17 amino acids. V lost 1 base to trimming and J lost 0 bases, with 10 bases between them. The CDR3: CASSLGSGSSYNSPLHF. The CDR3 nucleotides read TGTGCCAGCAGCTTAGGTTCGGGCAGCTCCTATAATTCACCCCTCCACTTT.

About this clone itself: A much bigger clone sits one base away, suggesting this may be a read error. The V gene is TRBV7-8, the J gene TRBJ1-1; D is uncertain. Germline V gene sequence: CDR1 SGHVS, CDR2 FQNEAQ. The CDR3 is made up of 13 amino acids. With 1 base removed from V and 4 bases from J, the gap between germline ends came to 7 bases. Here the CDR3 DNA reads TGTGCCAGCAGCTTAGACCTGAGCACTGAAGCTTTCTTT. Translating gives CASSLDLSTEAFF.

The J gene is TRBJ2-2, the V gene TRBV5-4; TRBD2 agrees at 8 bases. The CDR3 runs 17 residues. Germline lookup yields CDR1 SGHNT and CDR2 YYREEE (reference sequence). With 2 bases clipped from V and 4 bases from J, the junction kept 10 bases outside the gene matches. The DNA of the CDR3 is TGTGCCAGCAGCTTCGGCGGGGGGCCGAGCCTCACCGGGGAGCTGTTTTTT. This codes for CASSFGGGPSLTGELFF.